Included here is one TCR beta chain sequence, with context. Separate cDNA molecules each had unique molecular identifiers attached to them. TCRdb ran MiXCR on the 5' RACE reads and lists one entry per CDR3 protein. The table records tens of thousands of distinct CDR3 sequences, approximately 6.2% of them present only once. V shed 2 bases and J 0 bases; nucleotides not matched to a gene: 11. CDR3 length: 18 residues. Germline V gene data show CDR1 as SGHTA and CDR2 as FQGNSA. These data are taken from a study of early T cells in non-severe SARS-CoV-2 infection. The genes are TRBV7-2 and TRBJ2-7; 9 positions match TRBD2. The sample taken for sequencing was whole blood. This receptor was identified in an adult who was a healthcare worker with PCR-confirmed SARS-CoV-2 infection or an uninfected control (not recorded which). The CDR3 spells CASSLRPSGGQSSYEQYF. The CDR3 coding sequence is TGTGCCAGCAGCTTAAGACCCAGCGGGGGGCAGAGCTCCTACGAGCAGTACTTC. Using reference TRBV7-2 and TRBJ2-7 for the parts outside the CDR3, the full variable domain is GAGVSQSPSNKVTEKGKDVELRCDPISGHTALYWYRQSLGQGLEFLIYFQGNSAPDKSGLPSDRFSAERTGGSVSTLTIQRTQQEDSAVYLCASSLRPSGGQSSYEQYFGPGTRLTVT.